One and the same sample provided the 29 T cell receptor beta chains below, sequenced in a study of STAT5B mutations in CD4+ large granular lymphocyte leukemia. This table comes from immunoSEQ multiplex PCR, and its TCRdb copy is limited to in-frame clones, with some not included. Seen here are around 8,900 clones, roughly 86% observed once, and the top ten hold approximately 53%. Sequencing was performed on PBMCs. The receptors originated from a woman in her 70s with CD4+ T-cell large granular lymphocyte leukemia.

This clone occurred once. The CDR3, as DNA: TGTGCCAGCAGCTTAGACGTGTATTCACCCCTCCACTTT. Residues: CASSLDVYSPLHF. This chain uses TRBV11-3 with TRBJ1-6; D gene ambiguous. Deletions cut 0 bases from V and 8 bases from J, with 5 bases between. CDR1 and CDR2 from the germline V gene are SGHNT and YENEEA. CDR3 length equals 13 residues.

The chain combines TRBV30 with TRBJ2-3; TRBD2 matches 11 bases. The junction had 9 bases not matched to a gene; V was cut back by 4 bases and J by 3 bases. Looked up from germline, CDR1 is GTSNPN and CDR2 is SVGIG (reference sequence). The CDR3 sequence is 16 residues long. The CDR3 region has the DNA TGTGCCTGGACTAGCGGGGGGACTTGGAGGACAGATACGCAGTATTTT. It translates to CAWTSGGTWRTDTQYF.

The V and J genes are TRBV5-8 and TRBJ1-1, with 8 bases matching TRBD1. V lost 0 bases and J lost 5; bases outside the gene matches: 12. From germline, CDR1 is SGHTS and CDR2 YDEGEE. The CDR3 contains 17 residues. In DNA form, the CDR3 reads TGTGCCAGCAGCTTGGGGGAGGCAGGGGGCAGGAAGACTGAAGCTTTCTTT. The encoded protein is CASSLGEAGGRKTEAFF.

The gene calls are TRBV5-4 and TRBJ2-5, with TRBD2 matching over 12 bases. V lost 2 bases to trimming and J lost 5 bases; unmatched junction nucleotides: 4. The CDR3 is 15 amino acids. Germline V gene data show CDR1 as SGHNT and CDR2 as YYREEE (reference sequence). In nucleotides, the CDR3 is TGTGCCAGCAGCTTTGAACTAGCGGGGGGCGAGACCCAGTACTTC. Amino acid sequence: CASSFELAGGETQYF.

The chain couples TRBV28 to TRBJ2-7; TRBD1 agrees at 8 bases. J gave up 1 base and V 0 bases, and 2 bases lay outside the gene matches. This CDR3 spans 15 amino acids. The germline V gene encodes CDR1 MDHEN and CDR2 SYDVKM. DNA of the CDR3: TGTGCCAGCAGTTTATGGGGGACAGGTTCCTACGAGCAGTACTTC. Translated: CASSLWGTGSYEQYF.

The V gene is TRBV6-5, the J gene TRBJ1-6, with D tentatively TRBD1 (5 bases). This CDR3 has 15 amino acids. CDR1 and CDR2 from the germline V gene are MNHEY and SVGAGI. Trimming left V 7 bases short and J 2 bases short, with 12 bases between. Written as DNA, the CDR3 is TGTGCCAGCACCTACGGGGGTCCCTATAATTCACCCCTCCACTTT. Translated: CASTYGGPYNSPLHF.

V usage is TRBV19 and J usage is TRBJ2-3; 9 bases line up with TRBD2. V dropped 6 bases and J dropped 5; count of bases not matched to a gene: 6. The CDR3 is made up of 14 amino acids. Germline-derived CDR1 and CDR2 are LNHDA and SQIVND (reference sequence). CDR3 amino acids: CASSRGGGIDTQYF. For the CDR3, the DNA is TGTGCCAGTAGCCGCGGGGGGGGGATAGATACGCAGTATTTT.

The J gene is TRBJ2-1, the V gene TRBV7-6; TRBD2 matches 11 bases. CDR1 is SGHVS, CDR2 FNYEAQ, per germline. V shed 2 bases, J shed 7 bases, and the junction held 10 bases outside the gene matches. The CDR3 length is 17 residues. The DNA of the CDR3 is TGTGCCAGCAGCTTATATGGGGGGACTAGCGGTAAAAATGAGCAGTTCTTC. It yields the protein CASSLYGGTSGKNEQFF.

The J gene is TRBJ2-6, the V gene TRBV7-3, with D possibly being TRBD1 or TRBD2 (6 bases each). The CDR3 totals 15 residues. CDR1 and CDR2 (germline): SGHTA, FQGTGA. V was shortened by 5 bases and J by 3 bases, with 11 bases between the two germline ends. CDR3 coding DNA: TGTGCCAGCAGCGCCGGGGGCGGTGGGGCCAACGTCCTGACTTTC. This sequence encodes CASSAGGGGANVLTF.

CDR3 nucleotide sequence: TGTGCCACCAGCCCACTCTCGAGGGAGGGGAGGAATTCACCCCTCCACTTT. It codes for CATSPLSREGRNSPLHF. V and J are TRBV15 and TRBJ1-6, with D possibly being TRBD1 (5 bases). The CDR3 extends over 17 amino acids. Germline CDR1 LNHNV, CDR2 YYDKDF (reference sequence). Trimming shortened V by 5 bases and J by 7 bases, and 21 bases separated the two germline ends.

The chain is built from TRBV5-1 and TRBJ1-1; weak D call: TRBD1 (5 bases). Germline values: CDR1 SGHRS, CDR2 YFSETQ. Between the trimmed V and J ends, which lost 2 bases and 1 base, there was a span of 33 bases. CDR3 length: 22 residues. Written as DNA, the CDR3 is TGCGCCAGCAGCTTTGCGGGTTTAGGGCCTAGAGGGGACCTCAAGGGGAACACTGAAGCTTTCTTT. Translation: CASSFAGLGPRGDLKGNTEAFF.

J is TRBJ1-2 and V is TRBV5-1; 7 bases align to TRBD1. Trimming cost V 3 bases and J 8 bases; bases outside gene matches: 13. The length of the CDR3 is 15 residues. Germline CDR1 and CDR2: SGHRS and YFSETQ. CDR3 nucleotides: TGCGCCAGCAGCTCCTACGGCACAGGGGCGGGCGGCTACACCTTC. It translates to CASSSYGTGAGGYTF.

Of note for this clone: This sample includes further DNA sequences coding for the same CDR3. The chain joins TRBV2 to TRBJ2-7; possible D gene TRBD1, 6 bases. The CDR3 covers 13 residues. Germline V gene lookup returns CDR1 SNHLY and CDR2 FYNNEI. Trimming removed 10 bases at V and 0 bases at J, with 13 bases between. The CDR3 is CATGQTSSYEQYF. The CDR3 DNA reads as TGTGCCACCGGACAGACGAGCTCCTACGAGCAGTACTTC.

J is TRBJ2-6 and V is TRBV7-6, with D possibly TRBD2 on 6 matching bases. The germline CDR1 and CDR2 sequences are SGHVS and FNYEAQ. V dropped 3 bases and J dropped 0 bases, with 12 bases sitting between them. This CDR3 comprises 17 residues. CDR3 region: CASSFSAGNSGANVLTF. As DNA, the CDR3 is TGTGCCAGCAGCTTTTCTGCGGGAAACTCTGGGGCCAACGTCCTGACTTTC.

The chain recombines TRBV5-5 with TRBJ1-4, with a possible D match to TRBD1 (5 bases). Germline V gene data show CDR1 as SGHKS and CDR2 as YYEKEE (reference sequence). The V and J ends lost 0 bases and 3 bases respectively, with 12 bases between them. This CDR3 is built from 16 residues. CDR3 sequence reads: CASSLARVVANEKLFF. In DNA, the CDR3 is TGTGCCAGCAGCTTGGCCAGGGTGGTAGCTAATGAAAAACTGTTTTTT.

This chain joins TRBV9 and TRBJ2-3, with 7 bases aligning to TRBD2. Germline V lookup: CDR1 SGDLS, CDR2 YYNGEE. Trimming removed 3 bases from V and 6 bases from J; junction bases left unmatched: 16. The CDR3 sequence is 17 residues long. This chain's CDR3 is CASSAMGGGSWSDTQYF. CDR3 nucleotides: TGTGCCAGCAGCGCCATGGGGGGGGGTTCTTGGTCGGATACGCAGTATTTT. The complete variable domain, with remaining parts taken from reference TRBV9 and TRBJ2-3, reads DSGVTQTPKHLITATGQRVTLRCSPRSGDLSVYWYQQSLDQGLQFLIQYYNGEERAKGNILERFSAQQFPDLHSELNLSSLELGDSALYFCASSAMGGGSWSDTQYFGPGTRLTVL.

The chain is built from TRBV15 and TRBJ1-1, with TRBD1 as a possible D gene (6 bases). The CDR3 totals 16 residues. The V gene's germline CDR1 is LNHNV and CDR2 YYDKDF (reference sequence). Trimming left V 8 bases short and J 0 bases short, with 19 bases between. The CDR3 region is CATADRFRALNTEAFF. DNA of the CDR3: TGTGCCACCGCTGACAGGTTCCGGGCTTTGAACACTGAAGCTTTCTTT.

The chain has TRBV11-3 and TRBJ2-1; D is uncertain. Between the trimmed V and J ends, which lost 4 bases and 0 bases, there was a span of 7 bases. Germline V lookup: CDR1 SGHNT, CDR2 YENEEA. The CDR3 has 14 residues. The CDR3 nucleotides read TGTGCCAGCAGCTCCCGCTTCTCCTACAATGAGCAGTTCTTC. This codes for CASSSRFSYNEQFF.

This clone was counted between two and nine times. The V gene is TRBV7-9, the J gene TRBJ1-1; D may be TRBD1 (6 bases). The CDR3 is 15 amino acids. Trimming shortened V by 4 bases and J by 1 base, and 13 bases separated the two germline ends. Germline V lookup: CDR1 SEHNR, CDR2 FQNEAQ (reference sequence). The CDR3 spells CASSWGAGENTEAFF. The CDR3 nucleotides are TGTGCCAGCAGCTGGGGTGCAGGGGAGAACACTGAAGCTTTCTTT. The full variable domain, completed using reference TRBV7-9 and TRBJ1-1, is DTGVSQNPRHKITKRGQNVTFRCDPISEHNRLYWYRQTLGQGPEFLTYFQNEAQLEKSRLLSDRFSAERPKGSFSTLEIQRTEQGDSAMYLCASSWGAGENTEAFFGQGTRLTVV.

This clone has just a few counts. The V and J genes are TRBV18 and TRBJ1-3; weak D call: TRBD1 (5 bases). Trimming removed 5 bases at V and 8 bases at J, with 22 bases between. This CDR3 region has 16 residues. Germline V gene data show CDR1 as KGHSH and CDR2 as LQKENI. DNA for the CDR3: TGTGCCAGCTCAAAGATCCCCGGAAGGGACGGAGACACCATATATTTT. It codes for CASSKIPGRDGDTIYF. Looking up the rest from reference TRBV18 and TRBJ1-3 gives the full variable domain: NAGVMQNPRHLVRRRGQEARLRCSPMKGHSHVYWYRQLPEEGLKFMVYLQKENIIDESGMPKERFSAEFPKEGPSILRIQQVVRGDSAAYFCASSKIPGRDGDTIYFGEGSWLTVV.

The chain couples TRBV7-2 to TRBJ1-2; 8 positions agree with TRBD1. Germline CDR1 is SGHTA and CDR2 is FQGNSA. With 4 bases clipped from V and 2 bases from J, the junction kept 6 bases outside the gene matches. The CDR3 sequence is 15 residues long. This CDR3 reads CASSSGQGLNYGYTF. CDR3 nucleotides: TGTGCCAGCAGCTCAGGACAGGGCCTCAACTATGGCTACACCTTC.

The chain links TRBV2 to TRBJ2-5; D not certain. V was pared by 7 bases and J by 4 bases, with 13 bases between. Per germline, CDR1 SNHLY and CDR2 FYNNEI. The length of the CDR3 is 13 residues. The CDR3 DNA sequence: TGTGCCAGCAATCTAAGGTTGGGAGAGACCCAGTACTTC. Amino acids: CASNLRLGETQYF.

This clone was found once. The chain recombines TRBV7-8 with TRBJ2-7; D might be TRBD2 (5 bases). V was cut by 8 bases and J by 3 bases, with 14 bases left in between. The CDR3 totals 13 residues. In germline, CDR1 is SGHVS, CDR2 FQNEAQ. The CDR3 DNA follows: TGTGCCAGCCGGGGTATCCTCGACTACGAGCAGTACTTC. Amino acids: CASRGILDYEQYF.

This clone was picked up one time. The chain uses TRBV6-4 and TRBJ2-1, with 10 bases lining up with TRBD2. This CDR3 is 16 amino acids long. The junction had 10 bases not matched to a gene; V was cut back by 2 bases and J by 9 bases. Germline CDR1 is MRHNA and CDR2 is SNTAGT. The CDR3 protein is CASSDRAQRGGSEQFF. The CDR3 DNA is TGTGCCAGCAGTGACCGTGCTCAGCGGGGGGGCAGTGAGCAGTTCTTC.

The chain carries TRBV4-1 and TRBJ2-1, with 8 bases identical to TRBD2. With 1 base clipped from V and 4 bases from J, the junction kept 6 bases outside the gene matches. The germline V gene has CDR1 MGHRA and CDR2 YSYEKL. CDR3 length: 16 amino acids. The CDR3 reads CASSQGGAGAYNEQFF. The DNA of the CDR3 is TGCGCCAGCAGCCAAGGGGGAGCGGGGGCATACAATGAGCAGTTCTTC.

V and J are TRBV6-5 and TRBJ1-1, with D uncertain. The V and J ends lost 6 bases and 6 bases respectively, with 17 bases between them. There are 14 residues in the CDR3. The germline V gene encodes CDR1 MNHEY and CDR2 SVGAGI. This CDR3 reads CASSPATGTAEAFF. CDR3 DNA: TGTGCCAGCAGCCCCGCAACGGGAACGGCTGAAGCTTTCTTT.

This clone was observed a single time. The CDR3 spells CASSVEAGGAGYNEQFF. CDR3 in DNA: TGTGCCAGCAGCGTAGAGGCCGGGGGGGCCGGCTACAATGAGCAGTTCTTC. The chain joins TRBV9 to TRBJ2-1, with 8 bases fitting TRBD2. Germline V gene lookup returns CDR1 SGDLS and CDR2 YYNGEE. J was trimmed by 3 bases and V by 0 bases; bases with no gene match: 8. This CDR3 is built from 17 residues.

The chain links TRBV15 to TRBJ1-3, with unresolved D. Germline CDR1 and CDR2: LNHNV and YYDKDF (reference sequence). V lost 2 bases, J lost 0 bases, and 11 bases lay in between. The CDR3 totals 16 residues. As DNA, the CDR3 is TGTGCCACCAGCAGAATCATTTGGGGCTCTGGAAACACCATATATTTT. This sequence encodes CATSRIIWGSGNTIYF.

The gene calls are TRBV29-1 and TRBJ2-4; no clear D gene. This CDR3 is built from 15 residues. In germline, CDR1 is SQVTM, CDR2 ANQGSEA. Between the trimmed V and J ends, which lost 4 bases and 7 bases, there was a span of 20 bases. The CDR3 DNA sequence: TGCAGCGTTGTGACCGGCTCTTACCCTTGGAACATTCAGTACTTC. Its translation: CSVVTGSYPWNIQYF. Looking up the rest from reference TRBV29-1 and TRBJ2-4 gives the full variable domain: SAVISQKPSRDICQRGTSLTIQCQVDSQVTMMFWYRQQPGQSLTLIATANQGSEATYESGFVIDKFPISRPNLTFSTLTVSNMSPEDSSIYLCSVVTGSYPWNIQYFGAGTRLSVL.